These 10 T cell receptor beta chains came from one sample sequenced in a study of neurological immune-mediated disorders. TCRdb reanalysed the 5' RACE reads using MiXCR and keeps one entry per CDR3 protein. The data contain about 27,000 distinct CDR3 sequences, about 2.6% of them singletons. The sample consisted of PBMCs. Receptors originate from a woman aged 50 to 60 with multiple sclerosis.

This clonotype was found many times. The chain couples TRBV29-1 to TRBJ1-2; tentative D call: TRBD1 (5 bases). The V end was cut by 2 bases, the J end by 9 bases, with 13 bases between. CDR1 SQVTM and CDR2 ANQGSEA come from the germline V gene. There are 12 residues in the CDR3. CDR3 DNA sequence: TGCAGCGTTGAAAGGGGAGGGGATAGCTACACCTTC. This translates into CSVERGGDSYTF.

This clonotype was found many times. The genes are TRBV5-1 and TRBJ1-1; D call uncertain. CDR1 SGHRS and CDR2 YFSETQ come from the germline V gene. The CDR3 has 15 residues. Deletions cut 0 bases from V and 4 bases from J, with 13 bases between. Here the CDR3 reads CASSLARPRSTEAFF. Written as DNA, the CDR3 is TGCGCCAGCAGCTTGGCTCGGCCACGGAGCACTGAAGCTTTCTTT.

This clonotype was observed at least ten times. The V and J genes are TRBV6-2 or TRBV6-3 and TRBJ2-1; no clear D gene. The germline V and J ends were trimmed by 2 bases and 7 bases, with 6 bases remaining between them. The germline gives CDR1 MNHEY, CDR2 SVGEGT. The CDR3 length is 12 residues. The CDR3 here is CASSYALNEQFF. The CDR3 nucleotides read TGTGCCAGCAGTTACGCATTAAATGAGCAGTTCTTC.

This clonotype showed up many times. The chain recombines TRBV19 with TRBJ2-3; D not certain. The germline V gene encodes CDR1 LNHDA and CDR2 SQIVND (reference sequence). This CDR3 is built from 13 residues. The V end lost 3 bases, the J end lost 2 bases, and 6 bases lay between the germline ends. CDR3 residues: CASSMASTDTQYF. In nucleotides, the CDR3 is TGTGCCAGTAGTATGGCTTCCACAGATACGCAGTATTTT.

Ten or more counts support this clonotype. This rearrangement joins TRBV20-1 to TRBJ2-2; D ambiguous. Trimming took 5 bases from V and 6 from J, leaving 13 bases between them. The CDR3 length is 13 residues. Germline assignment: CDR1 DFQATT and CDR2 SNEGSKA (reference sequence). CDR3 amino acids: CSASSTNAGELFF. CDR3 nucleotide sequence: TGCAGTGCTTCATCGACAAACGCCGGGGAGCTGTTTTTT.

This clonotype has ten or more counts. This sequence joins TRBV7-9 and TRBJ2-5; 11 positions agree with TRBD2. This CDR3 has 16 residues. The V and J ends lost 5 bases and 6 bases, in that order; junction bases with no gene match: 11. Germline V gene sequence: CDR1 SEHNR, CDR2 FQNEAQ (reference sequence). CDR3 coding DNA: TGTGCCAGCAGCGTCTCTAGCGGGGGGCGGTCAAAGACCCAGTACTTC. It encodes CASSVSSGGRSKTQYF.

This clonotype was counted at least ten times. The junction departs from germline at one end; a sequencing error may be responsible. V usage is TRBV20-1 and J usage is TRBJ1-5, with TRBD1 identical over 7 bases. CDR3 length: 13 amino acids. Germline V gene data show CDR1 as DFQATT and CDR2 as SNEGSKA (reference sequence). The CDR3 loop reads CSAGRQGNQPQNF. As DNA, the CDR3 is TGCAGTGCGGGCCGACAGGGCAATCAGCCCCAGAATTTT.

Note on this clonotype: This may be a read error, as it is one base from a much larger clone. This CDR3 is CSALPPTRGVWEQYF. The CDR3 coding sequence is TGCAGTGCCCTACCACCGACTAGAGGGGTATGGGAGCAGTACTTC. The rearrangement uses TRBV20-1 and TRBJ2-7; a weak D match, TRBD2 (6 bases). Deletions cut 6 bases from V and 7 bases from J, with 25 bases between. This CDR3 has 15 residues. Germline V gene sequence: CDR1 DFQATT, CDR2 SNEGSKA (reference sequence).

This clonotype was seen many times. The rearrangement uses TRBV7-2 and TRBJ2-1; D is uncertain. The CDR3 is 13 residues long. The V gene's germline CDR1 is SGHTA and CDR2 FQGNSA. V was shortened by 4 bases and J by 4 bases, with 8 bases between the two germline ends. The CDR3 here is CASSSRTYNEQFF. In DNA, the CDR3 is TGTGCCAGCAGCTCTCGTACTTACAATGAGCAGTTCTTC.

The J gene is TRBJ1-1, the V gene TRBV18; tentatively, D is TRBD1 (5 bases). The germline CDR1 and CDR2 sequences are KGHSH and LQKENI. This CDR3 is built from 16 residues. V was shortened by 1 base and J by 2 bases, with 14 bases between the two germline ends. The CDR3 nucleotides are TGTGCCAGCTCACCACAGAACCCGGGGCCTAACACTGAAGCTTTCTTT. Translated: CASSPQNPGPNTEAFF.